This T cell receptor (beta chain) was retrieved from a study of neoadjuvant anti-PD-1 for oral cavity cancer. Patients were newly diagnosed with stage II-IVA oral cavity squamous cell carcinoma without prior systemic or radiation treatment. The repertoire was sequenced with immunoSEQ multiplex PCR; TCRdb's copy has only in-frame clones and lacks some. The data show about 7,000 clones, 76% seen once. V was pared by 4 bases and J by 4 bases, with 15 bases between. The V gene's germline CDR1 is SGDLS and CDR2 YYNGEE. The CDR3 is made up of 15 amino acids. The input for sequencing was PBMCs, taken before nivolumab (anti-PD-1) treatment. The sequence derives from a person aged 35-79 years with oral cavity squamous cell carcinoma. The genes are TRBV9 and TRBJ1-5; a possible D gene is TRBD1 (6 bases). CDR3 nucleotides: TGTGCCAGCAGCTTGTCGGACAGAGAAAATCAGCCCCAGCATTTT. This sequence encodes CASSLSDRENQPQHF.